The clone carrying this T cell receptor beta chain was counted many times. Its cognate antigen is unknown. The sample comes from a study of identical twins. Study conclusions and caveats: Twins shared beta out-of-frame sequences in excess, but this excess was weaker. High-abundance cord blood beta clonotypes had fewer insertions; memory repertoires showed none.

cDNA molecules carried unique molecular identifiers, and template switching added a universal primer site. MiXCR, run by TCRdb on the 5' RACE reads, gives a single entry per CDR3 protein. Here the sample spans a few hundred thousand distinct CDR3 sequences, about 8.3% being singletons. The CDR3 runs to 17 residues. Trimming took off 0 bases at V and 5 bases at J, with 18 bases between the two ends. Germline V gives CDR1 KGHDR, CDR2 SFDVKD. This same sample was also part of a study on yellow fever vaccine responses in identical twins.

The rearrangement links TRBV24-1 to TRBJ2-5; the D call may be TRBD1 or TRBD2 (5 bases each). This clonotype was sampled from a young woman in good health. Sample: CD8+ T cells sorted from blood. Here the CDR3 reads CATSDLPGAMGLETQYF. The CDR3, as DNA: TGTGCCACCAGTGATTTGCCCGGGGCCATGGGGTTGGAGACCCAGTACTTC.